The 15 T cell receptor beta chains below all came from one sample that was sequenced in a study of cytomegalovirus exposure and HLA in healthy donors. Use of 60 Vbeta and 13 Jbeta primers characterized the PCR. The method was immunoSEQ multiplex PCR; TCRdb's version includes in-frame clones alone and lacks a portion of them. The sample consists of some 170,000 clones, roughly four fifths of them appearing once. Sequencing used PBMCs. Source of these receptors: a girl aged 2 to 10 in good health and CMV-seropositive.

The chain links TRBV5-1 to TRBJ2-7, with a weak D call TRBD2 (6 bases). Trimming took 4 bases from V and 0 from J, leaving 11 bases between them. The CDR3 has 14 amino acids. CDR1 SGHRS and CDR2 YFSETQ come from the germline V gene. DNA for the CDR3: TGCGCCAGCAGCCCCCAGACTAGCTCCTACGAGCAGTACTTC. Translating gives CASSPQTSSYEQYF.

The rearrangement links TRBV6-5 to TRBJ2-5; a weak D match, TRBD2 (5 bases). This CDR3 has 14 residues. Deletions cut 2 bases from V and 2 bases from J, with 9 bases between. In germline, CDR1 is MNHEY, CDR2 SVGAGI. The CDR3 spells CASSYERRQETQYF. The CDR3 DNA sequence: TGTGCCAGCAGTTACGAGCGGCGGCAAGAGACCCAGTACTTC.

This chain links TRBV5-4 with TRBJ2-3, with 12 positions matching TRBD2. The V gene's germline CDR1 is SGHNT and CDR2 YYREEE (reference sequence). The length of the CDR3 is 16 residues. Losses at the gene ends were 4 bases for V and 6 bases for J; bases not matched to a gene: 9. CDR3: CASSRPTSGSADTQYF. DNA of the CDR3: TGTGCCAGCAGCCGGCCGACTAGCGGGAGTGCTGATACGCAGTATTTT.

The rearrangement links TRBV28 to TRBJ1-2, with D hard to call. V was cut by 5 bases and J by 5 bases, with 15 bases left in between. Looked up from germline, CDR1 is MDHEN and CDR2 is SYDVKM. The CDR3 length is 14 residues. The CDR3: CASSPPVENYGYTF. The CDR3 nucleotides read TGTGCCAGCAGTCCGCCCGTTGAGAATTATGGCTACACCTTC.

This sequence joins TRBV27 and TRBJ2-3; D is perhaps TRBD2 (5 bases). The CDR3 covers 17 residues. Trimming stripped 3 bases from V and 3 bases from J, with 19 bases between. CDR1 MNHEY and CDR2 SMNVEV come from the germline V gene (reference sequence). CDR3 region: CASSLIGLRRRTDTQYF. The DNA of the CDR3 is TGTGCCAGCAGTTTGATTGGACTCCGGAGGAGGACAGATACGCAGTATTTT.

The V and J genes are TRBV4-1 and TRBJ1-6, with 8 bases fitting TRBD1. With V trimmed by 3 bases and J by 11 bases, 3 bases remained unmatched. The germline CDR1 and CDR2 sequences are MGHRA and YSYEKL. The CDR3 is made up of 13 amino acids. CDR3: CASSQDRVTPLHF. The CDR3 bases are TGCGCCAGCAGCCAGGACAGGGTGACACCCCTCCACTTT.

The J gene is TRBJ2-2, the V gene TRBV2, with 7 bases lining up with TRBD1. CDR1 is SNHLY, CDR2 FYNNEI, per germline. The V and J ends lost 6 bases and 0 bases, in that order; junction bases with no gene match: 4. The CDR3 is 15 residues long. The CDR3 region is CASRGQAPNTGELFF. The CDR3 nucleotides are TGTGCCAGCAGAGGACAGGCTCCGAACACCGGGGAGCTGTTTTTT.

The V call is TRBV4-1, the J call TRBJ2-1; 9 bases agree with TRBD2. The length of the CDR3 is 15 residues. V gave up 4 bases and J gave up 4 bases; unmatched junction bases: 5. CDR1 is MGHRA, CDR2 YSYEKL, per germline. The CDR3 DNA reads TGCGCCAGCAGCCTTTTAGCGGGAGCTTACAATGAGCAGTTCTTC. The encoded protein is CASSLLAGAYNEQFF.

The rearrangement links TRBV12-1 to TRBJ2-1; TRBD2 is the table's D call, not checked against the DNA. TRBV12-1 is described as a pseudogene. CDR3 size: 16 residues. The CDR3 reads CASSPGTSGIYNEQFF. DNA of the CDR3: TGTGCCAGCAGCCCGGGGACTAGCGGTATTTACAATGAGCAGTTCTTC.

V is TRBV15 and J is TRBJ2-1; no clear D gene. Trimming removed 9 bases at V and 0 bases at J, with 9 bases between. CDR1 is LNHNV, CDR2 YYDKDF, per germline (reference sequence). This CDR3 is built from 13 residues. This chain's CDR3 is CATKPSSYNEQFF. For the CDR3, the DNA is TGTGCCACAAAACCGAGCTCCTACAATGAGCAGTTCTTC.

The V call is TRBV10-1, the J call TRBJ2-1; 12 bases align to TRBD2. The CDR3 spans 16 residues. Germline V lookup: CDR1 WNHNN, CDR2 SYGVQD (reference sequence). J lost 10 bases, V lost 5 bases, and 12 bases had no gene match. CDR3 amino acids: CASSPNILAGGGEQFF. The CDR3 coding sequence is TGCGCCAGCAGTCCCAACATACTAGCGGGAGGTGGGGAGCAGTTCTTC.

This sequence joins TRBV5-6 and TRBJ2-7; TRBD1 aligns across 7 bases. Germline assignment: CDR1 SGHDT and CDR2 YYEEEE. The CDR3 loop spans 17 amino acids. Trimming at V came to 4 bases and at J to 0 bases, leaving 13 bases not matched to a gene. CDR3 in amino acids: CASSPGIPTGSSYEQYF. The CDR3 coding sequence is TGTGCCAGCAGCCCTGGAATCCCGACAGGGAGCTCCTACGAGCAGTACTTC.

This clone was found once. The CDR3 loop is CASSAPGQGYTGELFF. The CDR3 nucleotides read TGTGCCAGCAGTGCTCCGGGACAGGGATACACCGGGGAGCTGTTTTTT. The chain uses TRBV2 and TRBJ2-2; 9 positions agree with TRBD1. The ends lost 4 bases at V and 3 bases at J; junction bases unmatched: 6. This CDR3 region has 16 residues. Germline CDR1 is SNHLY and CDR2 is FYNNEI.

This chain joins TRBV28 and TRBJ1-5; no reliable D call. With 6 bases removed from V and 2 bases from J, the gap between germline ends came to 17 bases. The germline gives CDR1 MDHEN, CDR2 SYDVKM. The CDR3 is 16 amino acids. CDR3 protein: CASSRLSGRRNQPQHF. The DNA for the CDR3 is TGTGCCAGCAGCCGCCTGTCGGGTCGTCGCAATCAGCCCCAGCATTTT.

This clone was counted a few times. The chain links TRBV27 to TRBJ2-2; the D gene is possibly TRBD2 (6 bases). The length of the CDR3 is 18 residues. V was trimmed by 2 bases and J by 6 bases, leaving 22 bases between them. Germline V gene data show CDR1 as MNHEY and CDR2 as SMNVEV (reference sequence). The CDR3 region has the DNA TGTGCCAGCAGTTTAGAAGCGTGGGGCGGGATTGGGCCCGGGGAGCTGTTTTTT. This encodes CASSLEAWGGIGPGELFF.